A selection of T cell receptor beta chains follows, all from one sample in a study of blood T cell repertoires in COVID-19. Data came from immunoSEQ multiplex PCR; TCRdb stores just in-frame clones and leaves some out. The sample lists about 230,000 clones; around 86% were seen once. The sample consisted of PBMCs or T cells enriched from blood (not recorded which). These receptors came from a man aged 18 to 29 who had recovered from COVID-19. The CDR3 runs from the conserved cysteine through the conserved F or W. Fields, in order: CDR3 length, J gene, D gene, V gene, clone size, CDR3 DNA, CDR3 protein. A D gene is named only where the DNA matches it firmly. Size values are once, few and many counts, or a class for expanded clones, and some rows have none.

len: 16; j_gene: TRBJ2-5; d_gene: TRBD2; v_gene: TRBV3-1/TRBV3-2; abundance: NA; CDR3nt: TGTGCCAGCAGCCCTAGACTAGCGGTTGTACAAGAGACCCAGTACTTC; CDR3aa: CASSPRLAVVQETQYF
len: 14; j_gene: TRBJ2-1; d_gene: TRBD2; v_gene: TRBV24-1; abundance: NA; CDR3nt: TGTGCCACCAGTGAAGGACTAGCGGTCGGGGAACAGTTCTTC; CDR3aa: CATSEGLAVGEQFF
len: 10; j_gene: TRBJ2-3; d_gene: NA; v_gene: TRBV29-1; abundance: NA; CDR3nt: TGCAGCGGGCAGGGAGATACGCAGTATTTT; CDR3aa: CSGQGDTQYF
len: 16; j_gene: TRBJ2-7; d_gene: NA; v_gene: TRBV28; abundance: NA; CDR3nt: TGTGCCAGCAGCAACGGACAGTTGCGACCCCCTTACGAGCAGTACTTC; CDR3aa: CASSNGQLRPPYEQYF
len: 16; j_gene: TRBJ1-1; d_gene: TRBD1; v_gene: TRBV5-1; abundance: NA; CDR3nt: TGCGCCAGCAGCTTCACAGGGGGCGGAATGAACACTGAAGCTTTCTTT; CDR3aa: CASSFTGGGMNTEAFF
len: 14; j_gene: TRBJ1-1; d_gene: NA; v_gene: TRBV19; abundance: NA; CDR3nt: TGTGCCAGTAGTCCCGGACAGATGAACACTGAAGCTTTCTTT; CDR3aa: CASSPGQMNTEAFF
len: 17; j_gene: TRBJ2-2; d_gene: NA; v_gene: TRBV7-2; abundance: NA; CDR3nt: TGTGCCAGCAGCTTAGGGGGGGGCTACGACAACACCGGGGAGCTGTTTTTT; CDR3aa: CASSLGGGYDNTGELFF
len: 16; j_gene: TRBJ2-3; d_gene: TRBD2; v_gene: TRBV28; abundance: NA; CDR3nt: TGTGCCAGCAGCCCTGGTAGCGGGATTAGCACAGATACGCAGTATTTT; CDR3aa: CASSPGSGISTDTQYF
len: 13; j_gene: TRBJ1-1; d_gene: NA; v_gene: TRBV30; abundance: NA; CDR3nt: TGTGCCTGGAGTCGGGGACAGAACACTGAAGCTTTCTTT; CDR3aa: CAWSRGQNTEAFF
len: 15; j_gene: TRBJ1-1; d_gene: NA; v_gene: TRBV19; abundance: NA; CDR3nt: TGTGCCAGTAGTGCAAGATGGGGGGGGAACACTGAAGCTTTCTTT; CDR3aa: CASSARWGGNTEAFF
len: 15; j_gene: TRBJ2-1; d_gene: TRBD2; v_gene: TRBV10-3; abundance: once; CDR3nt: TGTGCCATCAGTGTTCCGACTAGCTCCCACAATGAGCAGTTCTTC; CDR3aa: CAISVPTSSHNEQFF
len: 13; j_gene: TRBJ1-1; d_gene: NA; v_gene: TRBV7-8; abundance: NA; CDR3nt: TGTGCCAGCAGCGCCGACAAGAACACTGAAGCTTTCTTT; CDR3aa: CASSADKNTEAFF
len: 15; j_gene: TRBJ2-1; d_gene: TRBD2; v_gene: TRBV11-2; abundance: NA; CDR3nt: TGTGCCAGCAGCCGGACTAGCCTCTTCTACAATGAGCAGTTCTTC; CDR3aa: CASSRTSLFYNEQFF
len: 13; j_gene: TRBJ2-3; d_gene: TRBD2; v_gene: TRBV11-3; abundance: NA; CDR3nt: TGTGCCAGCCAGCGGGAGGTTACAGATACGCAGTATTTT; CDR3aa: CASQREVTDTQYF
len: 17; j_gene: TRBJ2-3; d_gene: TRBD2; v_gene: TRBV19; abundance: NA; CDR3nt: TGTGCCAGTAGTAGATTCTCTAGCGGGGGAGATACAGATACGCAGTATTTT; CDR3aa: CASSRFSSGGDTDTQYF
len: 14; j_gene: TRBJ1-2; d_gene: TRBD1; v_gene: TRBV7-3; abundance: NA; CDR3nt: TGTGCCAGCAGCTTATCAGGGGGTAATTATGGCTACACCTTC; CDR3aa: CASSLSGGNYGYTF
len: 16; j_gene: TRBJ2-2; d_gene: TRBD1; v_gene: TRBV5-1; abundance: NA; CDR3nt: TGCGCCAGCAGCCTATCGACAGGGGGGAACACCGGGGAGCTGTTTTTT; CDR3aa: CASSLSTGGNTGELFF
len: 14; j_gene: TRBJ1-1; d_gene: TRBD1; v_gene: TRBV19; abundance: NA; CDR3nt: TGTGCCAGTAGTTCACAGGGGGCGCACACTGAAGCTTTCTTT; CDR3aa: CASSSQGAHTEAFF